The next 2 T cell receptor beta chains were all read from a single sample in a study of CD8+ T cells in alopecia areata. RNA was extracted and reverse transcribed into cDNA as the sequencing template. Libraries were prepared by immunoSEQ multiplex PCR; TCRdb keeps only in-frame clonotypes and omits some of them. The sample has approximately 220,000 clones, under 40% seen once. Treatment denoted: oral pan-JAK inhibitor, 5-10 mg twice daily. Sequencing was performed on CD4+ T cells sorted from blood, taken around week 34, from a patient treated with tofacitinib. Receptors originate from a human donor with alopecia areata.

This clone has only a few counts. The V gene is TRBV29-1, the J gene TRBJ2-3, with TRBD1 matching over 7 bases. Losses at the gene ends were 7 bases for V and 3 bases for J; bases not matched to a gene: 7. This CDR3 contains 13 residues. CDR1 and CDR2 (germline): SQVTM, ANQGSEA. CDR3 in amino acids: CSAGTEGTDTQYF. The CDR3 DNA is TGCAGCGCCGGGACAGAGGGTACAGATACGCAGTATTTT.

This chain uses TRBV30 with TRBJ2-3, with 15 bases matching TRBD2. The V gene end was trimmed by 8 bases and the J gene end by 6 bases; junction bases not matched to a gene: 6. This CDR3 region has 14 residues. In germline, CDR1 is GTSNPN, CDR2 SVGIG (reference sequence). The CDR3 DNA sequence: TGTGCCGCCCGGACTAGCGGGAGGGGCGATACGCAGTATTTT. This translates into CAARTSGRGDTQYF.